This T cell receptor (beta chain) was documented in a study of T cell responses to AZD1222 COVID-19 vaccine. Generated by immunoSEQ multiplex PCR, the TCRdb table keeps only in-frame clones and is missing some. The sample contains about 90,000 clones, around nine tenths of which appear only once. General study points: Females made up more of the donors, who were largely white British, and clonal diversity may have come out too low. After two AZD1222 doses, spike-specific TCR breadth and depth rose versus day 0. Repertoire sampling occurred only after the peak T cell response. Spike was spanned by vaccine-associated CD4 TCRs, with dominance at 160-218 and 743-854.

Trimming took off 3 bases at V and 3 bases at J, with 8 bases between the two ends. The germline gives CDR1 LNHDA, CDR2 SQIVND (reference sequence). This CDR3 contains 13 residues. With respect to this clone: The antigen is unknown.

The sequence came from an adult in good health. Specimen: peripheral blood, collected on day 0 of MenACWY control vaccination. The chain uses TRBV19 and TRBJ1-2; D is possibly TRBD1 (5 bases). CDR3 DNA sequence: TGTGCCAGTAGTATTGGAGGGGACTATGGCTACACCTTC. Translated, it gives CASSIGGDYGYTF. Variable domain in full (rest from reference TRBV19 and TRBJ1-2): DGGITQSPKYLFRKEGQNVTLSCEQNLNHDAMYWYRQDPGQGLRLIYYSQIVNDFQKGDIAEGYSVSREKKESFPLTVTSAQKNPTAFYLCASSIGGDYGYTFGSGTRLTVV.